Listed below are T cell receptor beta chains from one sample, sequenced in a study of blood T cell repertoires in COVID-19. Assay: immunoSEQ multiplex PCR; the TCRdb copy retains only in-frame clones and omits some. The sample lists about 290,000 clones, roughly 90% occurring once. Sequenced sample: peripheral blood. Source of these receptors: a woman in her twenties or thirties with COVID-19, enrolled during active disease. The CDR3 runs from the conserved cysteine through the conserved F or W. A D gene is named only where the DNA matches it firmly. The listing skips clone size in some rows; elsewhere it reads once, few, many or a size class.

D: .
J: TRBJ1-2
V: TRBV13
size: .
DNA: TGTGCCAGCAGCTTAGGCAGCTATGGCTACACCTTC
CDR3: CASSLGSYGYTF

D: TRBD1
J: TRBJ1-2
V: TRBV5-6
size: .
DNA: TGTGCCAGCAGCTGGACGACAGGGGTAGACTATGGCTACACCTTC
CDR3: CASSWTTGVDYGYTF

D: .
J: TRBJ2-7
V: TRBV4-2
size: .
DNA: TGTGCCAGCAGCCAAGCCGAGGGATCCTACGAGCAGTACTTC
CDR3: CASSQAEGSYEQYF

D: .
J: TRBJ2-7
V: TRBV5-4
size: .
DNA: TGTGCCAGCAGCTTCCGGGGCGAGCAGTACTTC
CDR3: CASSFRGEQYF

D: TRBD1
J: TRBJ2-7
V: TRBV5-6
size: .
DNA: TGTGCCAGCTCCCCAGGGGGCGGCTACGAGCAGTACTTC
CDR3: CASSPGGGYEQYF

D: .
J: TRBJ2-7
V: TRBV3-1/TRBV3-2
size: few
DNA: TGTGCCAGCAGCCATTCAGGGGACGAGCAGTACTTC
CDR3: CASSHSGDEQYF

D: .
J: TRBJ1-6
V: TRBV7-2
size: .
DNA: TGTGCCAGCAGCTTATTCGGGGTTGAAGTCTCCTATAATTCACCCCTCCACTTT
CDR3: CASSLFGVEVSYNSPLHF

D: .
J: TRBJ2-7
V: TRBV3-1/TRBV3-2
size: .
DNA: TGTGCCAGCACGAAGGGGGGGTACGAGCAGTACTTC
CDR3: CASTKGGYEQYF

D: TRBD1
J: TRBJ2-7
V: TRBV5-4
size: .
DNA: TGTGCCAGCAGCTGGGACTCCCGGGACAGGGAACCCTACGAGCAGTACTTC
CDR3: CASSWDSRDREPYEQYF

D: .
J: TRBJ1-1
V: TRBV28
size: .
DNA: TGTGCCAGCAGTTTCTGGCTGAACACTGAAGCTTTCTTT
CDR3: CASSFWLNTEAFF

D: TRBD1
J: TRBJ1-5
V: TRBV27
size: .
DNA: TGTGCCAGCAGTTTCACCGGGACAGGAGTTAATCAGCCCCAGCATTTT
CDR3: CASSFTGTGVNQPQHF

D: .
J: TRBJ1-1
V: TRBV5-4
size: .
DNA: TGTGCCAGCAGCTTGGCTCCCGGGGGGCTCACACGGACTGAAGCTTTCTTT
CDR3: CASSLAPGGLTRTEAFF

D: TRBD1
J: TRBJ2-1
V: TRBV7-8
size: .
DNA: TGTGCCAGCAGCTTTGGACAGGGGGCCTACAATGAGCAGTTCTTC
CDR3: CASSFGQGAYNEQFF

D: TRBD1
J: TRBJ2-3
V: TRBV5-1
size: few
DNA: TGCGCCAGCAGCTTGCGAGGGGGCACGTCAGATACGCAGTATTTT
CDR3: CASSLRGGTSDTQYF

D: .
J: TRBJ1-5
V: TRBV3-1/TRBV3-2
size: .
DNA: TGTGCCAGCAGCCGCCAGGGGAGTCAGCCCCAGCATTTT
CDR3: CASSRQGSQPQHF

D: TRBD2
J: TRBJ2-1
V: TRBV24-1
size: once
DNA: TGTGCCACCAGTGGAGTTAGCGGGGGGGCATGGAATGAGCAGTTCTTC
CDR3: CATSGVSGGAWNEQFF

D: .
J: TRBJ2-3
V: TRBV19
size: .
DNA: TGTGCCAGTAGTATAGGCGGGACTCAAACAGATACGCAGTATTTT
CDR3: CASSIGGTQTDTQYF

D: TRBD2
J: TRBJ2-3
V: TRBV5-1
size: .
DNA: TGCGCCAGCAGCTTGGGGGGACTAGTCACAGATACGCAGTATTTT
CDR3: CASSLGGLVTDTQYF

D: .
J: TRBJ2-1
V: TRBV27
size: .
DNA: TGTGCCAGCCTAAGAGGCCCGGGACTGCCCCTCAATGAGCAGTTCTTC
CDR3: CASLRGPGLPLNEQFF

D: .
J: TRBJ1-1
V: TRBV5-5
size: .
DNA: TGTGCCAGCAGCTTGGTGGGGACGGGGGGCACTGAAGCTTTCTTT
CDR3: CASSLVGTGGTEAFF

D: .
J: TRBJ2-4
V: TRBV19
size: .
DNA: TGTGCCAGTAGCCGGCGGACGGAGGGAAACATTCAGTACTTC
CDR3: CASSRRTEGNIQYF

D: TRBD1
J: TRBJ1-2
V: TRBV20-1
size: .
DNA: TGCAGTGCTACGATCGGGACAGAAGTTCTCTTC
CDR3: CSATIGTEVLF

D: .
J: TRBJ2-1
V: TRBV15
size: .
DNA: TGTGCCACCAGCAGACCCGGGACAGGGCTTTTACGGGGGGGCCTCAATGAGCAGTTCTTC
CDR3: CATSRPGTGLLRGGLNEQFF

D: TRBD1
J: TRBJ1-6
V: TRBV5-1
size: .
DNA: TGCGCCAGCACCACGCTGGACAGGGCTTCGAATTCACCCCTCCACTTT
CDR3: CASTTLDRASNSPLHF

D: TRBD1
J: TRBJ1-6
V: TRBV19
size: .
DNA: TGTGCCAGTAGTAATGACAGGGGAGGATCACCCCTCCACTTT
CDR3: CASSNDRGGSPLHF

D: .
J: TRBJ2-7
V: TRBV7-8
size: .
DNA: TGTGCCAGCAGCTTAACGACAGCACTCGGGTACGAGCAGTACTTC
CDR3: CASSLTTALGYEQYF

D: .
J: TRBJ2-7
V: TRBV19
size: .
DNA: TGTGCCAGTAGTTTCTTCCCCGGGTACGAGCAGTACTTC
CDR3: CASSFFPGYEQYF

D: TRBD1
J: TRBJ1-1
V: TRBV5-5
size: few
DNA: TGTGCCAGCAGCTTCGGGACAGGGTTCAATTGGGCTTTCTTT
CDR3: CASSFGTGFNWAFF

D: TRBD1
J: TRBJ2-7
V: TRBV12-3/TRBV12-4
size: once
DNA: TGTGCCAGCAGACCAAGAACAGGGGGTGAGCAGTACTTC
CDR3: CASRPRTGGEQYF

D: TRBD1
J: TRBJ2-7
V: TRBV7-2
size: .
DNA: TGTGCCAGCAGTAAAGACAGGGGGCCCTACGAGCAGTACTTC
CDR3: CASSKDRGPYEQYF

D: .
J: TRBJ1-2
V: TRBV7-9
size: .
DNA: TGTGCCAGCAGAACTCAGGGGTGGGATGGCTACACCTTC
CDR3: CASRTQGWDGYTF

D: TRBD2
J: TRBJ2-3
V: TRBV7-9
size: .
DNA: TGTGCCAGCAGCCAAAGCGGGGTGAACACAGATACGCAGTATTTT
CDR3: CASSQSGVNTDTQYF

D: .
J: TRBJ1-3
V: TRBV18
size: .
DNA: TGTGCCAGCTCACCAAGGGGCCCAAGGAACACCATATATTTT
CDR3: CASSPRGPRNTIYF

D: .
J: TRBJ1-2
V: TRBV30
size: .
DNA: TGTGCCTGGCGCGGGAGTCAATTCTATGGCTACACCTTC
CDR3: CAWRGSQFYGYTF

D: TRBD1
J: TRBJ2-4
V: TRBV7-8
size: .
DNA: TGTGCCAGCAGTAACCGGGACAGTAACATTCAGTACTTC
CDR3: CASSNRDSNIQYF

D: .
J: TRBJ2-1
V: TRBV3-1/TRBV3-2
size: .
DNA: TGTGCCAGCAGCCCCCTCCAGTCTGAGCGGTTCTTC
CDR3: CASSPLQSERFF

D: .
J: TRBJ1-1
V: TRBV6-5
size: .
DNA: TGTGCCAGCAGTTATTTGGGCTCCTACACTGAAGCTTTCTTT
CDR3: CASSYLGSYTEAFF

D: .
J: TRBJ2-7
V: TRBV11-2
size: .
DNA: TGTGCCAGCAGCCAGGGACTGATCTACGAGCAGTACTTC
CDR3: CASSQGLIYEQYF

D: .
J: TRBJ1-2
V: TRBV5-1
size: .
DNA: TGCGCCAGCAGCTTAAACGTAGCCTTGTATGGCTACACCTTC
CDR3: CASSLNVALYGYTF

D: TRBD1
J: TRBJ1-2
V: TRBV5-4
size: .
DNA: TGTGCCAGCAGCTATCGGACAGGGGCCTTTTCATATGGCTACACCTTC
CDR3: CASSYRTGAFSYGYTF

D: TRBD1
J: TRBJ1-6
V: TRBV5-1
size: .
DNA: TGCGCCAGCAGCTTGGCCCCCACGGACAGGGGAGGTATTGGGTCCTATAATTCACCCCTCCACTTT
CDR3: CASSLAPTDRGGIGSYNSPLHF

D: TRBD1
J: TRBJ1-1
V: TRBV2
size: .
DNA: TGTGCCAGCACTACACAGGGGCGGGGTACTGAAGCTTTCTTT
CDR3: CASTTQGRGTEAFF

D: .
J: TRBJ1-1
V: TRBV19
size: .
DNA: TGTGCCAGTAGTATCGGTACTACTGGGACTGAAGCTTTCTTT
CDR3: CASSIGTTGTEAFF

D: TRBD1
J: TRBJ1-1
V: TRBV27
size: .
DNA: TGTGCCAGCCGGGACAGGGGGTTGAACACTGAAGCTTTCTTT
CDR3: CASRDRGLNTEAFF

D: .
J: TRBJ2-1
V: TRBV16
size: few
DNA: TGTGCCAGCAGCCGTGATAGTGGTTACAATGAGCAGTTCTTC
CDR3: CASSRDSGYNEQFF

D: .
J: TRBJ2-5
V: TRBV6-1
size: .
DNA: TGTGCCAGCAGTGATCCCAGGGGATTGGGGGAGACCCAGTACTTC
CDR3: CASSDPRGLGETQYF

D: TRBD1
J: TRBJ2-3
V: TRBV28
size: .
DNA: TGTGCCAGCAGTTTACAGGGGGCCGGAGATACGCAGTATTTT
CDR3: CASSLQGAGDTQYF

D: .
J: TRBJ1-6
V: TRBV13
size: .
DNA: TGTGCCAGCAGCTCAGACTTAGAATCACCCCTCCACTTT
CDR3: CASSSDLESPLHF

D: .
J: TRBJ1-4
V: TRBV5-1
size: .
DNA: TGCGCCAGCAGCTTGGCTGGAGGGAATGAAAAACTGTTTTTT
CDR3: CASSLAGGNEKLFF

D: TRBD1
J: TRBJ1-2
V: TRBV5-1
size: .
DNA: TGCGCCAGCAGCTCCGGACAGGGCGGGGGCTACACCTTC
CDR3: CASSSGQGGGYTF

D: TRBD1
J: TRBJ1-3
V: TRBV19
size: .
DNA: TGTGCCAGTAGTACTTGGACAGGCGGTGGAAACACCATATATTTT
CDR3: CASSTWTGGGNTIYF

D: TRBD2
J: TRBJ2-3
V: TRBV5-8
size: .
DNA: TGTGCCAGCAGCTTGGGGGTACTAGCGTCAGATACGCAGTATTTT
CDR3: CASSLGVLASDTQYF

D: TRBD1
J: TRBJ1-3
V: TRBV3-1/TRBV3-2
size: .
DNA: TGTGCCAGCAGCCACGCTAACAGGGGTTATTCTGGAAACACCATATATTTT
CDR3: CASSHANRGYSGNTIYF

D: .
J: TRBJ1-2
V: TRBV27
size: .
DNA: TGTGCCAGCAGTTTATTTGGCAGCGCTAACTATGGCTACACCTTC
CDR3: CASSLFGSANYGYTF

D: TRBD1
J: TRBJ1-1
V: TRBV6-5
size: .
DNA: TGTGCCAGCAAACGACAGGGGACAAACACTGAAGCTTTCTTT
CDR3: CASKRQGTNTEAFF

D: TRBD1
J: TRBJ1-1
V: TRBV6-5
size: .
DNA: TGTGCCAGCACCCGCGGGACAGTGAACACTGAAGCTTTCTTT
CDR3: CASTRGTVNTEAFF

D: TRBD1
J: TRBJ1-1
V: TRBV27
size: .
DNA: TGTGCCAGCAGTTCTGGGACAGTGAATGAAGCTTTCTTT
CDR3: CASSSGTVNEAFF

D: .
J: TRBJ2-1
V: TRBV11-2
size: .
DNA: TGTGCCAGCAGCGTATACAGGTCTCCCGCCTACAATGAGCAGTTCTTC
CDR3: CASSVYRSPAYNEQFF

D: .
J: TRBJ2-7
V: TRBV3-1/TRBV3-2
size: .
DNA: TGTGCCAGCAGCCCCCGAGACAGGGAGGTCCCTAGCTCCTACGAGCAGTACTTC
CDR3: CASSPRDREVPSSYEQYF